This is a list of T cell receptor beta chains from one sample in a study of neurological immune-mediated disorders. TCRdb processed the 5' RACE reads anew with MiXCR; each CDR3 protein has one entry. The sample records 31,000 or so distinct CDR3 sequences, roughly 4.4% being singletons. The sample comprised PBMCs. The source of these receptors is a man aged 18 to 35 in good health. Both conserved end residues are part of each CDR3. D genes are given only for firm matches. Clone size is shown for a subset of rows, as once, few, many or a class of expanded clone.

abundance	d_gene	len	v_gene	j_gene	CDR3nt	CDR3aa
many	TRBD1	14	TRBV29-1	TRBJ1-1	TGCAGCGTTGAATTAAGACAGGGCAAGCTTGAAGCTTTCTTT	CSVELRQGKLEAFF
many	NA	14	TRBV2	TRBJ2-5	TGTGCCAGCAGTGAGACTAGTATCGGAGAGACCCAGTACTTC	CASSETSIGETQYF
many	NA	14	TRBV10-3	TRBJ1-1	TGTGCCATCACCGCGGACGAAGGAAGGACTGAAGCTTTCTTT	CAITADEGRTEAFF
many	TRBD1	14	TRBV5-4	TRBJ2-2	TGTGCCAGCAGGCCTCGACAGGGGTCCGGGGAGCTGTTTTTT	CASRPRQGSGELFF
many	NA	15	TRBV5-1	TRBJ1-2	TGCGCCAGCAGCTTGGTACCCGATTTAGCCTATGGCTACACCTTC	CASSLVPDLAYGYTF
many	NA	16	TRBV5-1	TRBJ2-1	TGCGCCAGCAGCTTGGGATGGGGGTACCCCTACAATGAGCAGTTCTTC	CASSLGWGYPYNEQFF
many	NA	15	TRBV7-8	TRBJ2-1	TGTGCCAGCAGCTTAGGAGACAGGGACTCCAATGAGCAGTTCTTC	CASSLGDRDSNEQFF
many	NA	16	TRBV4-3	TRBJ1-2	TGCGCCAGCAGCCAAGAATACGGCGAGGTAGACTATGGCTACACCTTC	CASSQEYGEVDYGYTF
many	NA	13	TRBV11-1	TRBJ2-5	TGTGCCAGCAGCCCACGGTACCAAGAGACCCAGTACTTC	CASSPRYQETQYF
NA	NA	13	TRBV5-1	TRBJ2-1	TGCGCCAGCAGCTCAGACACCTACAATGAGCAGTTCTTC	CASSSDTYNEQFF
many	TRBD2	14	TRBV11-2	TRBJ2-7	TGTGCCAGCAGTTTCGGACTAGCTTCCCACGAGCAGTACTTC	CASSFGLASHEQYF
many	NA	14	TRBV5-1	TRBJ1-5	TGCGCCAGCAGCTTGTGGACAGGCAATCAGCCCCAGCATTTT	CASSLWTGNQPQHF
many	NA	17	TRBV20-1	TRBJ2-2	TGCAGTGCTAGAGGCCCTCAGACGGACCTGAACACCGGGGAGCTGTTTTTT	CSARGPQTDLNTGELFF
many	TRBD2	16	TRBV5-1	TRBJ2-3	TGCGCCAGCAGCTTGGGAGCGGGGGGCGAGACAGATACGCAGTATTTT	CASSLGAGGETDTQYF
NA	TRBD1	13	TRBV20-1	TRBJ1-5	TGCAGTGCCAGTAGCAGGGGGCATCAGCCCCAGCATTTT	CSASSRGHQPQHF
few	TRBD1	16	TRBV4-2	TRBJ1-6	TGTGCCAGCAGCCAAGATGAGGGGACAGGGTATTCACCCCTCCACTTT	CASSQDEGTGYSPLHF
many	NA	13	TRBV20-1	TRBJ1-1	TGCAGTGCTAGAGAATCCGTGAACACTGAAGCTTTCTTT	CSARESVNTEAFF
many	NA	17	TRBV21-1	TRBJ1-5	TGTGCCAGCAGCAATATAAATCAGGCCTTTAGCAATCAGCCCCAGCATTTT	CASSNINQAFSNQPQHF
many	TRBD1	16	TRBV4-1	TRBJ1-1	TGCGCCAGCAGCCAAGCGGGGACAGGGATGAACACTGAAGCTTTCTTT	CASSQAGTGMNTEAFF
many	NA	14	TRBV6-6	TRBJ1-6	TGTGCCAGCATCCCCAAGGGATTAAATTCACCCCTCCACTTT	CASIPKGLNSPLHF
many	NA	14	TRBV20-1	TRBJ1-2	TGCAGTGCTAGAGTTGGGGGGGAGGTAGGAGGCTACACCTTC	CSARVGGEVGGYTF
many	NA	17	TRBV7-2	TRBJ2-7	TGTGCCAGCAGCTTAGAGGCCCGCAGGAATAGGGCCTACGAGCAGTACTTC	CASSLEARRNRAYEQYF
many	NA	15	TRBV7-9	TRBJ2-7	TGTGCCAGCAGCTTAGCGGAGGGGGGTCCCTACGAGCAGTACTTC	CASSLAEGGPYEQYF
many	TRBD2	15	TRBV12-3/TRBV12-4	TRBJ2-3	TGTGCCAGCGGCCTAGCGGGGACTAGCACAGATACGCAGTATTTT	CASGLAGTSTDTQYF
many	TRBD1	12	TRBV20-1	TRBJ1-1	TGCAGTGCCGGGACAGGGTACACTGAAGCTTTCTTT	CSAGTGYTEAFF
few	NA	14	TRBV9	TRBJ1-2	TGTGCCAGCAGCGGAGCAGGATTGGGAAATGGCTACACCTTC	CASSGAGLGNGYTF
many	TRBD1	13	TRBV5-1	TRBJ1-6	TGCGCCAGCAGCAGGGGACAGGGCACACCCCTCCACTTT	CASSRGQGTPLHF
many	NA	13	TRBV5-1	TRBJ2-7	TGCGCCAGCAGCAATCCAGCCTCCTACGAGCAGTACTTC	CASSNPASYEQYF
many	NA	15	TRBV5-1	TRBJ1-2	TGCGCCAGCAGCCCCGCAGGACAGTTCAACTATGGCTACACCTTC	CASSPAGQFNYGYTF
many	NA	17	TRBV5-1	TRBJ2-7	TGCGCCAGCAGCCCTGGTGGGGGGACCCTCGGGCCCTACGAGCAGTACTTC	CASSPGGGTLGPYEQYF
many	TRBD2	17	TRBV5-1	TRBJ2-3	TGCGCCAGCAGCTTTATAGCGGGACTAGATAGAGGAGATACGCAGTATTTT	CASSFIAGLDRGDTQYF
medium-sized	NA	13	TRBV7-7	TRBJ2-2	TGTGCTAGCAGCCCGAGGGGAGCCGGGGAGCTGTTTTTT	CASSPRGAGELFF
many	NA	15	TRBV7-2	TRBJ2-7	TGTGCCAGCAGCTTAACCGGACAGTACATCTACGAGCAGTACTTC	CASSLTGQYIYEQYF
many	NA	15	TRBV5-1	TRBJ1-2	TGCGCCAGCAGAAGCCGCCCTGGGGGGATCTATGGCTACACCTTC	CASRSRPGGIYGYTF
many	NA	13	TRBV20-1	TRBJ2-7	TGCAGTGCAGGTCCTGGCACAGCCTACGAGCAGTACTTC	CSAGPGTAYEQYF
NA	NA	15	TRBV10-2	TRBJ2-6	TGCGCCAGCAGTGGTGCGGGGACTGGGGCCAACGTCCTGACTTTC	CASSGAGTGANVLTF
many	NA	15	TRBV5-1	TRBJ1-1	TGCGCCAGCAGCTTGGTTGCGAGCGAGGGCACTGAAGCTTTCTTT	CASSLVASEGTEAFF
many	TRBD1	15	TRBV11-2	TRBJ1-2	TGTGCCAGCAGCTTAGAAACAGGGGTGGGCTATGGCTACACCTTC	CASSLETGVGYGYTF